The next 14 T cell receptor beta chains were all read from a single sample in a study of beta chain features in type 1 diabetes. Whole-study findings and limits: In all four CD4+ subsets, TCRB CDR3 length was significantly, moderately reduced in type 1 diabetes.

All of the isolated RNA was reverse transcribed, so expressed TCRB transcripts were sequenced. The protocol was immunoSEQ multiplex PCR, while the TCRdb copy is restricted to in-frame clones and leaves out a portion. The sample records approximately 360,000 clones, over 10% being singletons. These receptors' targets are unknown. The sequenced sample consisted of naive CD4+ T cells from blood. The receptors originated from a woman younger than 35 with type 1 diabetes.

The CDR3 region is CASSESGQVGGYTF. DNA of the CDR3: TGTGCCAGCAGTGAATCGGGACAGGTGGGAGGCTACACCTTC. This chain joins TRBV25-1 and TRBJ1-2, with 8 bases aligning to TRBD1. Trimming took 1 base from V and 8 from J; bases not matched to a gene: 6. This CDR3 is built from 14 residues. The V gene's germline CDR1 is MGHDK and CDR2 SYGVNS.

In this sample, this clone turned up a few times. CDR3 residues: CASNLQGNYGYTF. CDR3 nucleotide sequence: TGTGCCAGCAATCTACAGGGGAACTATGGCTACACCTTC. This rearrangement joins TRBV9 to TRBJ1-2, with 7 bases matching TRBD1. The CDR3 length is 13 residues. Germline V gene sequence: CDR1 SGDLS, CDR2 YYNGEE. J lost 2 bases, V lost 6 bases, and 4 bases had no gene match.

In its sample, this clone was seen a few times. This chain joins TRBV28 and TRBJ2-5, with D maybe TRBD2 (5 bases). Trimming removed 6 bases from V and 5 bases from J, with 16 bases in between. The V gene's germline CDR1 is MDHEN and CDR2 SYDVKM. The CDR3 has 14 amino acids. The CDR3 DNA follows: TGTGCCAGCAGCGGTACACGGGGTAGGGAGACCCAGTACTTC. Protein sequence: CASSGTRGRETQYF.

The V call is TRBV29-1, the J call TRBJ1-2; D might be TRBD1 (5 bases). From germline, CDR1 is SQVTM and CDR2 ANQGSEA. V lost 1 base and J 5 bases, leaving 8 bases between the germline ends. This CDR3 spans 12 amino acids. The CDR3: CSVEGEGYGYTF. In nucleotides, the CDR3 is TGCAGCGTTGAAGGGGAGGGGTATGGCTACACCTTC. Supplemented by reference TRBV29-1 and TRBJ1-2, the full variable domain reads SAVISQKPSRDICQRGTSLTIQCQVDSQVTMMFWYRQQPGQSLTLIATANQGSEATYESGFVIDKFPISRPNLTFSTLTVSNMSPEDSSIYLCSVEGEGYGYTFGSGTRLTVV.

The genes are TRBV28 and TRBJ1-5, with a possible D match to TRBD1 (5 bases). The V end was cut by 2 bases, the J end by 6 bases, with 11 bases between. The CDR3 runs to 14 residues. The germline gives CDR1 MDHEN, CDR2 SYDVKM. DNA for the CDR3: TGTGCCAGCAGTTTAGGTGGGGCCGGTCAGCCCCAGCATTTT. It is translated as CASSLGGAGQPQHF.

J is TRBJ2-1 and V is TRBV10-3; 8 bases map to TRBD1. The V segment lost 7 bases and the J segment 6 bases; nucleotides outside the gene matches: 8. Germline CDR1 ENHRY, CDR2 SYGVKD. The length of the CDR3 is 14 residues. The CDR3 here is CAIIAGQGPNEQFF. Here the CDR3 DNA reads TGTGCCATCATCGCCGGACAGGGACCCAATGAGCAGTTCTTC.

This chain connects TRBV7-9 to TRBJ2-2; perhaps TRBD1 as D (5 bases). The germline V and J ends were trimmed by 4 bases and 1 base, with 10 bases remaining between them. This CDR3 comprises 15 residues. Germline CDR1 SEHNR, CDR2 FQNEAQ (reference sequence). The CDR3, as DNA: TGTGCCAGCAGCTCGAGAGGACAGAACACCGGGGAGCTGTTTTTT. Translating gives CASSSRGQNTGELFF. Filled out from reference TRBV7-9 and TRBJ2-2, the complete variable domain reads DTGVSQNPRHKITKRGQNVTFRCDPISEHNRLYWYRQTLGQGPEFLTYFQNEAQLEKSRLLSDRFSAERPKGSFSTLEIQRTEQGDSAMYLCASSSRGQNTGELFFGEGSRLTVL.

This clone was seen a handful of times. J is TRBJ2-5 and V is TRBV18, with 8 bases aligning to TRBD2. The DNA matches TRBJ2-7 better at its end, which makes the J call doubtful. The CDR3 covers 13 residues. The V gene's germline CDR1 is KGHSH and CDR2 LQKENI. CDR3 loop: CASSPTSGYEQYF. In nucleotides, the CDR3 is TGTGCCAGCTCACCAACTAGCGGCTACGAGCAGTACTTC.

The chain links TRBV10-3 to TRBJ1-1; D is unresolved. In germline, CDR1 is ENHRY, CDR2 SYGVKD. The CDR3 is 15 amino acids. With 4 bases removed from V and 4 bases from J, the gap between germline ends came to 16 bases. CDR3 sequence: CAISAREGLGTEAFF. The CDR3 DNA is TGTGCCATCAGTGCACGGGAGGGCCTGGGCACTGAAGCTTTCTTT.

This clone was detected only a few times. This chain links TRBV27 with TRBJ1-5; 10 positions match TRBD1. Germline V lookup: CDR1 MNHEY, CDR2 SMNVEV (reference sequence). This CDR3 comprises 17 residues. J lost 7 bases, V lost 3 bases, and 12 bases had no gene match. The CDR3 here is CASSLPRGQGLGQPQHF. The CDR3 DNA reads TGTGCCAGCAGTTTGCCAAGGGGACAGGGGCTGGGGCAGCCCCAGCATTTT.

The genes are TRBV6-5 and TRBJ2-7; 8 bases map to TRBD2. Germline assignment: CDR1 MNHEY and CDR2 SVGAGI. This CDR3 region has 11 residues. V lost 10 bases, J lost 4 bases, and 3 bases stayed unmatched. The CDR3 protein is CATASGYEQYF. The CDR3 DNA is TGTGCCACCGCTAGCGGGTACGAGCAGTACTTC.

The CDR3 coding sequence is TGTGCCAGCAGATTGTCCCCGAGGGCGACAGATACGCAGTATTTT. Residues: CASRLSPRATDTQYF. The rearrangement uses TRBV11-2 and TRBJ2-3; D may be TRBD2 (5 bases). The CDR3 length is 15 residues. Germline CDR1 reads SGHAT; CDR2 reads FQNNGV. The V gene lost 6 bases and the J gene lost 3 bases, with 16 bases spanning the gap.

This clone was seen only a few times. The chain combines TRBV16 with TRBJ1-5; 7 positions agree with TRBD1. Germline-derived CDR1 and CDR2 are KGHSY and FQNENV. V shed 1 base and J 3 bases; nucleotides not matched to a gene: 9. The CDR3 runs to 17 residues. The CDR3: CASSQYGTGAINQPQHF. CDR3 DNA: TGTGCCAGCAGCCAATACGGCACAGGGGCTATCAATCAGCCCCAGCATTTT.

The chain joins TRBV2 to TRBJ2-5; perhaps TRBD1 as D (5 bases). V was clipped by 4 bases and J by 5 bases, with 11 bases between them. Looked up from germline, CDR1 is SNHLY and CDR2 is FYNNEI. This CDR3 is 13 amino acids long. The CDR3 sequence: CASSVWGRETQYF. The CDR3 DNA follows: TGTGCCAGCAGTGTATGGGGCAGGGAGACCCAGTACTTC.